The 2 T cell receptor beta chains in this list originate from one sample, sequenced in a study of T-cell memory formation after mild COVID-19. TCRdb reprocessed the 5' RACE reads via MiXCR and lists one record per CDR3 protein. In the table there are about half a million distinct CDR3 sequences, around a sixth of which are singletons. Sequenced: PBMCs or a T cell subset sorted from them (not recorded which). The receptors stem from an adult woman who had mild COVID-19 (a few samples of this study predate the infection). Cell type and time point are not known.

The chain couples TRBV12-3 or TRBV12-4 to TRBJ2-5, with D perhaps assigned TRBD1 or TRBD2 (5 bases each). The CDR3 loop spans 13 amino acids. V dropped 6 bases and J dropped 5 bases, with 13 bases sitting between them. The CDR3 DNA reads TGTGCCAGCAGGCCGGGGCCCGAGGAGACCCAGTACTTC. Translating it yields CASRPGPEETQYF.

This clonotype was seen a few times. DNA of the CDR3: TGTGCCAGCAGTTTCACTGGTAATGAAAAACTGTTTTTT. It specifies CASSFTGNEKLFF. V usage is TRBV12-3 or TRBV12-4 and J usage is TRBJ1-4, with D unclear. The CDR3 consists of 13 residues. Deletions cut 3 bases from V and 4 bases from J, with 6 bases between.